This T cell receptor (beta chain) was sequenced during a study of Ad26.COV2.S vaccination and SARS-CoV-2 variants (dated by TCRdb to about 2021). Concerning the study at large: Vaccine-arm donors were drawn from COV1001, a multicentre, randomized, double-blind, placebo-controlled phase I-IIa trial of Ad26.COV2.S in healthy adults. Ad26.COV2.S was given intramuscularly at 5x10^10 or 1x10^11 viral particles, as a single shot or as two shots 56 days apart. Sequencing of the TCRbeta repertoire served to evaluate the specificity and breadth of SARS-CoV-2-reactive T cell receptors following Ad26.COV2.S vaccination. The TCR-sequenced set comprised around 30 samples: 19 Ad26.COV2.S vaccine recipients, 5 placebo recipients and 8 SARS-CoV-2 convalescent individuals. Trial participants were randomized into five groups of five: low-dose or high-dose Ad26.COV2.S given once or twice, or placebo on both occasions. Investigators remained blinded to trial group allocation during experiments and outcome assessment. Paper-wide results and their limitations: Comparing responses between vaccine doses or regimens was not something the study was powered to do. Comparable non-spike TCR breadth was observed between vaccine and placebo recipients, consistent with only spike being contained in the vaccine. Ad26.COV2.S recipients had higher spike-specific TCR breadth than placebo recipients (P = 0.0014). After vaccination, spike-specific CD8+ and CD4+ T cell responses were reported to show substantial breadth. According to the authors, total T cell responses may have been underestimated by the TCR breadth and depth analyses.

With regard to this clone: Its antigen is currently not known. Base qualities were left out, and no much larger clone turns up one base away.

The CDR3, cysteine through phenylalanine, is 15 amino acids long. This entry keeps only the CDR3 DNA: 45 bases, framed from base 1. CDR1 and CDR2 were assigned from the germline V gene as SGHTA and FQGNSA. Cut back by 3 bases and 5 bases, the V and J ends lie 17 bases apart. Sample treatment or condition, as interpreted from the label and publication: roughly 19 received Ad26.COV2.S at low or high dose, single or two shots; 5 received placebo; per-sample allocation not given. Repertoires of vaccine and placebo recipients were sequenced from samples collected on day 63 after the first injection. In Cohort 1b, around 25 adults aged 18-55 years were enrolled at a single site in Boston, USA, between 29 July and 7 August 2020. Ad26.COV2.S consisted of a replication-incompetent adenovirus type 26 vector by which a prefusion-stabilized SARS-CoV-2 spike protein from the original Wuhan strain was expressed.

TCRbeta CDR3 regions were sequenced with the immunoSEQ Assay. After extraction, genomic DNA underwent amplification by bias-controlled multiplex PCR, followed by high-throughput sequencing. The study's own analysis went as follows. To quantify the absolute abundance of every unique TCRbeta CDR3 region, sequences were collapsed and filtered. T cell fraction was estimated by normalization of TCRbeta template counts to usable DNA, with usable DNA being measured through amplification of reference genes present in all nucleated cells. Repertoire TCRs were annotated as SARS-CoV-2-specific by exact matching of V gene, CDR3 amino acid sequence and J gene to a known reactive TCR set. The reference SARS-CoV-2 TCR set was derived from MIRA and filtered for enrichment in COVID-19-positive ImmuneCODE repertoires, a step that removed public or cross-reactive TCRs. Using the MIRA antigens, annotated TCRs were further analysed by specific ORF or by position within an ORF. Depth was the summed frequency of annotated unique rearrangements, while breadth was defined as annotated unique rearrangements over total unique productive rearrangements. Group comparisons of TCR breadth used two-sided Wilcoxon rank-sum tests. TCRdb stores this immuneACCESS table with in-frame sequences only. Part of the clones is absent; in the studies checked, under half of the shortfall reflects unresolved V genes, and no reason is known for the rest. From that table come the V and J calls and clone size; the DNA was used to work out D and trimming. The sample contains hundreds of thousands of clones, roughly 90% of them found a single time. The biggest ten clones account for around 6.4% of the sample.

Here the sequenced sample was peripheral blood, taken in a trial of Ad26.COV2.S vaccine versus placebo. The chain uses TRBV7-2 and TRBJ2-7, with a tentative D call of TRBD1 or TRBD2, each matching 6 bases. The source of this sequence is a person aged 18-60 years who received the Ad26.COV2.S COVID-19 vaccine or a placebo. Here is the DNA: TGTGCCAGCAGCTTTATTTCCCGGGGGCACCACGAGCAGTACTTC. Its coded protein is CASSFISRGHHEQYF.